This T cell receptor beta chain was sequenced in a study of blood T cell repertoires in COVID-19. Profiling relied on immunoSEQ multiplex PCR, and the TCRdb table lists in-frame clones only, not all of them. The sample yields about 270,000 clones, around 93% seen once. Germline CDR1 reads SQVTM; CDR2 reads ANQGSEA. The CDR3 has 12 residues. V gave up 6 bases and J gave up 6 bases, with 11 bases separating them. This TCR derives from a man in his forties or fifties who had been exposed to COVID-19. The V call is TRBV29-1, the J call TRBJ1-4, with D possibly being TRBD1 (6 bases). Sequencing input: PBMCs or T cells enriched from blood (not recorded which). In DNA, the CDR3 is TGCAGCGTACGGACAGTTCATGAAAAACTGTTTTTT. Residues: CSVRTVHEKLFF.